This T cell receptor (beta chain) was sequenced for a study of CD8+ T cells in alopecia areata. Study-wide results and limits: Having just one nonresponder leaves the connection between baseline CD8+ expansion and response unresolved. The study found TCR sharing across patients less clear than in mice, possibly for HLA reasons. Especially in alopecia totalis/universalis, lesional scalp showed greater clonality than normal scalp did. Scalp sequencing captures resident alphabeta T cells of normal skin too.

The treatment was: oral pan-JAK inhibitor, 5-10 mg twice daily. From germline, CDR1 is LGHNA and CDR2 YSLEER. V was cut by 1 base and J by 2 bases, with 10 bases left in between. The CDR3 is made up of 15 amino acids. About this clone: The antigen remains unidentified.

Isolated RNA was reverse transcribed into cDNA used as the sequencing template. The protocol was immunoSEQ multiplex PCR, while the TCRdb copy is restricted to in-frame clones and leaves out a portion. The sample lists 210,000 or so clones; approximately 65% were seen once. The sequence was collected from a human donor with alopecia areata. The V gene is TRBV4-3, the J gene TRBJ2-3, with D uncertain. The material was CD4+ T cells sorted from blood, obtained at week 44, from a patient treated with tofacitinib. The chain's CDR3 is CASSQVNGPTDTQYF. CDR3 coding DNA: TGCGCCAGCAGCCAAGTGAATGGTCCCACAGATACGCAGTATTTT.